This T cell receptor (beta chain) was identified in a study of T cell changes during pregnancy in multiple sclerosis. Trimming left V 8 bases short and J 3 bases short, with 13 bases between. CDR3 size: 14 residues. Per the germline V gene, CDR1 is SGHTA and CDR2 is FQGTGA. TCRdb's table, derived via immunoSEQ multiplex PCR, lists solely in-frame clones and lacks some. The sample lists approximately 80,000 clones; around 93% were seen once. The genes are TRBV7-3 and TRBJ2-2; tentative D call: TRBD2 (5 bases). The receptor comes from a female donor in good health, serving as a control in a pregnancy study. Some clones in this sample may be carry-over from other donors' samples. Sequenced here: PBMCs, sampled in the first trimester of pregnancy. CDR3 bases: TGTGCCAGCCGTATCCTGGGAGACACCGGGGAGCTGTTTTTT. Encoded protein: CASRILGDTGELFF.